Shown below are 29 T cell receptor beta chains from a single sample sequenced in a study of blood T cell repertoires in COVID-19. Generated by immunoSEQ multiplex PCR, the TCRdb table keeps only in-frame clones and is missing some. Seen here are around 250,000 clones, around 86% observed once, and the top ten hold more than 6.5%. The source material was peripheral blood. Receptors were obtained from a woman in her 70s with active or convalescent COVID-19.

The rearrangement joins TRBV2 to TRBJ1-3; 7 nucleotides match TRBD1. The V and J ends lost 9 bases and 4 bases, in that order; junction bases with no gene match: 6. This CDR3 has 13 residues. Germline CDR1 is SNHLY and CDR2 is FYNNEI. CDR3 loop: CARGRDRGNTIYF. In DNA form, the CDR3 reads TGTGCCAGAGGCCGGGACAGAGGAAACACCATATATTTT.

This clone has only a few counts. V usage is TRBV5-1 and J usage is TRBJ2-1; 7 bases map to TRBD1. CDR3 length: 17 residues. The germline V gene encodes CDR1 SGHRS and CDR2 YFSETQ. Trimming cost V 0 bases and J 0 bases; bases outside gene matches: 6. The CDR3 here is CASSLGGGLISYNEQFF. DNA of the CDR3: TGCGCCAGCAGCTTGGGAGGGGGCCTGATCTCCTACAATGAGCAGTTCTTC.

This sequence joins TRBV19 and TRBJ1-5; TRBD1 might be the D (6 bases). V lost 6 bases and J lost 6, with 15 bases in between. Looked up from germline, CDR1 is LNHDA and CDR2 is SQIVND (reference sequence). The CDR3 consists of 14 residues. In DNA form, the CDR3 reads TGTGCCAGTAGCGCCCTGGGGGGGGCTCAGCCCCAGCATTTT. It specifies CASSALGGAQPQHF.

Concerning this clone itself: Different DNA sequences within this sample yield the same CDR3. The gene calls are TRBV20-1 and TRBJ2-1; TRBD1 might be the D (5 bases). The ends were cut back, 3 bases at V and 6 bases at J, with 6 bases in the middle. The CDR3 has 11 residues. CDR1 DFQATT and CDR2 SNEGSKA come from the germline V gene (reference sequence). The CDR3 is CSASRGNEQFF. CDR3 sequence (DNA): TGCAGTGCTAGTAGGGGCAATGAGCAGTTCTTC.

In DNA form, the CDR3 reads TGTGCCAGCAGCGCCCGACAGAACCTCGGTATAGCAGATACGCAGTATTTT. It codes for CASSARQNLGIADTQYF. This chain joins TRBV9 and TRBJ2-3, with D maybe TRBD1 (5 bases). Trimming removed 3 bases at V and 4 bases at J, with 21 bases between. Germline CDR1 and CDR2: SGDLS and YYNGEE. This CDR3 comprises 17 residues.

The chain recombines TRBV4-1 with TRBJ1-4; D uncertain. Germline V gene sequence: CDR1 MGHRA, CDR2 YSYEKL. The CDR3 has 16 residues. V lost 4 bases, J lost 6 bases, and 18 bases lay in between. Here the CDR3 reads CASSLGRLSYDEKLFF. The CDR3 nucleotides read TGCGCCAGCAGCCTTGGAAGACTTTCTTACGATGAAAAACTGTTTTTT.

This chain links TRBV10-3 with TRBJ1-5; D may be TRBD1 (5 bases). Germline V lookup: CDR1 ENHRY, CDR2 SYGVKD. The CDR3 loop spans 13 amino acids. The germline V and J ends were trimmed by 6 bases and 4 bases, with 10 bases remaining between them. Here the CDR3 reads CAISPTDNQPQHF. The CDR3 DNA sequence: TGTGCCATCAGCCCGACAGATAATCAGCCCCAGCATTTT.

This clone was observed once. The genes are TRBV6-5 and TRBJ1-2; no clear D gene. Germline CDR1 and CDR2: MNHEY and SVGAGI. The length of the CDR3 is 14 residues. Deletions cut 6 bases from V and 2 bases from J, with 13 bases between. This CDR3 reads CASSSYGSNYGYTF. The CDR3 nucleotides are TGTGCCAGCAGCTCATACGGGTCAAACTATGGCTACACCTTC.

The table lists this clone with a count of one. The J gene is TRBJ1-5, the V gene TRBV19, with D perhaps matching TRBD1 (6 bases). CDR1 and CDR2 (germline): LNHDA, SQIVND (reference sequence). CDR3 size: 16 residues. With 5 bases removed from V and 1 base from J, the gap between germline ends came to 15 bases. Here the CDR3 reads CASSSWGQPSNQPQHF. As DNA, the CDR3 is TGTGCCAGTAGTTCTTGGGGACAACCGAGCAATCAGCCCCAGCATTTT.

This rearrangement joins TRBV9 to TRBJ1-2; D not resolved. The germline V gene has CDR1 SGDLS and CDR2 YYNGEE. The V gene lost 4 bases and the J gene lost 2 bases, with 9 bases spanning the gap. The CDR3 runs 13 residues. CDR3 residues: CASSPATNYGYTF. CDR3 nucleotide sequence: TGTGCCAGCAGCCCCGCTACCAACTATGGCTACACCTTC.

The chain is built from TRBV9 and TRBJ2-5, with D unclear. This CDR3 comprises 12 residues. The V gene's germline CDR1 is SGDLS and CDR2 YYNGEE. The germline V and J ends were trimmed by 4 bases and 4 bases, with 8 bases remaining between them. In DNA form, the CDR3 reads TGTGCCAGCAGCACCGCCGGAGAGACCCAGTACTTC. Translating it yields CASSTAGETQYF.

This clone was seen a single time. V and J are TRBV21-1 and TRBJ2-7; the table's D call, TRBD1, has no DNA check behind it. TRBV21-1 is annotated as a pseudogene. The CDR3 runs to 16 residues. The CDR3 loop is CASSKVRGTPPYEQYF. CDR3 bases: TGTGCCAGCAGCAAAGTCAGGGGGACACCCCCCTACGAGCAGTACTTC.

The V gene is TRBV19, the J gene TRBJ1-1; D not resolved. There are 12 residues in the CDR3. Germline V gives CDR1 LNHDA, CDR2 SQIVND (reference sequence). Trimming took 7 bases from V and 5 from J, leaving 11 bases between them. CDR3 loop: CASMQRRTEAFF. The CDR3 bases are TGTGCCAGTATGCAGAGGAGGACTGAAGCTTTCTTT.

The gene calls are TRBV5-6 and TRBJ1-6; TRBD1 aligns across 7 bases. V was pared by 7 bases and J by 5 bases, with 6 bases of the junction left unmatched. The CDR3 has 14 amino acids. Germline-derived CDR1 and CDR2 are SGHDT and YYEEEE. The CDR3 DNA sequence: TGTGCCAGCCGCTCAGGGACAGATAATTCACCCCTCCACTTT. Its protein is CASRSGTDNSPLHF. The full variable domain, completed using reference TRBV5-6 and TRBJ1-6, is DAGVTQSPTHLIKTRGQQVTLRCSPKSGHDTVSWYQQALGQGPQFIFQYYEEEERQRGNFPDRFSGHQFPNYSSELNVNALLLGDSALYLCASRSGTDNSPLHFGNGTRLTVT.

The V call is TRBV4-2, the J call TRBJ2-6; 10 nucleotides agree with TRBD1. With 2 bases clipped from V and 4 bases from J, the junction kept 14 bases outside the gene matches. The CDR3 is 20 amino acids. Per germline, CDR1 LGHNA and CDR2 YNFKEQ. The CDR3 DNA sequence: TGTGCCAGCAGCCAACCAGGAAGAAGACAGGGGGCGCGCGGGGCCAACGTCCTGACTTTC. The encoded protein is CASSQPGRRQGARGANVLTF.

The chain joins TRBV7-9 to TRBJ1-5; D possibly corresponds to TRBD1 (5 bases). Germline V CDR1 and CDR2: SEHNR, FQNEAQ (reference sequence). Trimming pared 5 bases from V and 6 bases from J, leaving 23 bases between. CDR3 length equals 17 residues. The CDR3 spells CASSAAGGGSAVQPQHF. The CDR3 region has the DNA TGTGCCAGCAGCGCAGCCGGGGGAGGGAGTGCTGTTCAGCCCCAGCATTTT.

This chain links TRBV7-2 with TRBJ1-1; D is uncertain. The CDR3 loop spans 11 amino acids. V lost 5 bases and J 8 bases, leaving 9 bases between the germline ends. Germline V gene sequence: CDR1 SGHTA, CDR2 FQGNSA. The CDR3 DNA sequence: TGTGCCAGCAGCCTTATTTTGGAAGCTTTCTTT. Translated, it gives CASSLILEAFF.

In nucleotides, the CDR3 is TGTGCCAGCAGCCGACGACGCCGGGACAGGACCTACAATGAGCAGTTCTTC. It is translated as CASSRRRRDRTYNEQFF. The chain uses TRBV6-2 or TRBV6-3 and TRBJ2-1; 8 nucleotides agree with TRBD1. V lost 6 bases and J lost 2; bases outside the gene matches: 12. The CDR3 is 17 residues long. Germline V CDR1 and CDR2: MNHEY, SVGEGT.

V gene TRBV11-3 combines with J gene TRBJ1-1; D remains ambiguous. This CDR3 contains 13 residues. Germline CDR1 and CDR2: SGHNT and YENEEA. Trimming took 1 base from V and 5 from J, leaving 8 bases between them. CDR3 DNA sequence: TGTGCCAGCAGCTTAGTCCCCCATACTGAAGCTTTCTTT. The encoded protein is CASSLVPHTEAFF.

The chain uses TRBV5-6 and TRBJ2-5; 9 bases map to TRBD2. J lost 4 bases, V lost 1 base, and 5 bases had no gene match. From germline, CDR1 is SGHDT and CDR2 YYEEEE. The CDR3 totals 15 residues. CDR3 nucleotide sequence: TGTGCCAGCAGCTTGCCGGGACTAGCCCTAGAGACCCAGTACTTC. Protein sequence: CASSLPGLALETQYF.

The CDR3 DNA reads TGCGCCAGCAGCTTCTCGGGACAGCCGACGAATGAGCAGTTCTTC. Residues: CASSFSGQPTNEQFF. The genes are TRBV5-1 and TRBJ2-1, with 7 bases fitting TRBD1. The germline gives CDR1 SGHRS, CDR2 YFSETQ. Unmatched junction bases numbered 9, after V lost 2 bases and J lost 7 bases. The CDR3 runs 15 residues.

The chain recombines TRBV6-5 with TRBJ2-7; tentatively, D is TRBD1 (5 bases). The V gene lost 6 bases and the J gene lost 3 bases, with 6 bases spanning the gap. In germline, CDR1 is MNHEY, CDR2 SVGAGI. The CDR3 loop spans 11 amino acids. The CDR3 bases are TGTGCCAGCAGAACAGGCTACGAGCAGTACTTC. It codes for CASRTGYEQYF.

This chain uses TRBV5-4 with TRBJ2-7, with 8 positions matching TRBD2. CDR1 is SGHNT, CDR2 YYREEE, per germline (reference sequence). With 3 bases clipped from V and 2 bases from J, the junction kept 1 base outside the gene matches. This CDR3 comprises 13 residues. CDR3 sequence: CASSSGGAYEQYF. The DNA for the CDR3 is TGTGCCAGCAGCTCCGGGGGGGCCTACGAGCAGTACTTC.

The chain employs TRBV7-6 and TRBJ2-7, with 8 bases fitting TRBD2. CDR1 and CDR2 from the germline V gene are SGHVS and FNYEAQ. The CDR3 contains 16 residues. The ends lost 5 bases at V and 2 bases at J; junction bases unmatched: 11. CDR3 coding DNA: TGTGCCAGCAGCCGTAGAAGCGGGGGCTCTACCTACGAGCAGTACTTC. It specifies CASSRRSGGSTYEQYF.

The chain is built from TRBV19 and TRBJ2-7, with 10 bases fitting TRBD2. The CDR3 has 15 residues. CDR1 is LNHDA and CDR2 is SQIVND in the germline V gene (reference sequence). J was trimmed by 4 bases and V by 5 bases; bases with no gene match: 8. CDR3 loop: CASSLNSGGNYEQYF. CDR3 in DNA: TGTGCCAGTAGTCTAAATAGCGGGGGGAATTACGAGCAGTACTTC. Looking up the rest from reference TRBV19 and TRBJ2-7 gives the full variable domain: DGGITQSPKYLFRKEGQNVTLSCEQNLNHDAMYWYRQDPGQGLRLIYYSQIVNDFQKGDIAEGYSVSREKKESFPLTVTSAQKNPTAFYLCASSLNSGGNYEQYFGPGTRLTVT.

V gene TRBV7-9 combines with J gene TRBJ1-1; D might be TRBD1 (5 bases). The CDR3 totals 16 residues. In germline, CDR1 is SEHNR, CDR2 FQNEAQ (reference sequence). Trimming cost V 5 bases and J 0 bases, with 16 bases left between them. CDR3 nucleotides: TGTGCCAGCAGCCTACAGGTTCCTCTCATGAACACTGAAGCTTTCTTT. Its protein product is CASSLQVPLMNTEAFF.

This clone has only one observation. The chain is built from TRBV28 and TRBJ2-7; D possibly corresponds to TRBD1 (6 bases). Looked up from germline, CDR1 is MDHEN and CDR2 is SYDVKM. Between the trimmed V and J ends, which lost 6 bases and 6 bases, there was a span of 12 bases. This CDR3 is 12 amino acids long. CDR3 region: CASRFNRAEQYF. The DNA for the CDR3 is TGTGCCAGCAGGTTCAACAGGGCCGAGCAGTACTTC.

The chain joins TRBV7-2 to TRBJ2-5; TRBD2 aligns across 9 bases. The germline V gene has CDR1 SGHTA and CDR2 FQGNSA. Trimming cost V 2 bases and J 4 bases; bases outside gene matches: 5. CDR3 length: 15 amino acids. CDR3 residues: CASSLQAGGSETQYF. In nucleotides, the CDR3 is TGTGCCAGCAGCTTACAAGCGGGGGGATCAGAGACCCAGTACTTC.

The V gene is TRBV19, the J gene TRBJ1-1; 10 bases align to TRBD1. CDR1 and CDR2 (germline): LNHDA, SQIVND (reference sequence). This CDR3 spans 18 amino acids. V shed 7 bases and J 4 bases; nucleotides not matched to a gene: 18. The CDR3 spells CASKRGPGQGKMGTEAFF. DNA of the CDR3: TGTGCCAGTAAGAGGGGACCGGGACAGGGGAAGATGGGCACTGAAGCTTTCTTT.